What follows are 25 T cell receptor beta chains derived from one specimen sequenced in a study of shared clonotypes between healthy human individuals (dated by TCRdb to about 2020). Library creation used the immunoSEQ multiplex PCR assay. The clones in this table, taken by TCRdb from immuneACCESS, are in-frame only. Not every clone is retained; where verified, under half of the shortfall comes from an unresolved V gene, and the cause of the rest is unknown. Recorded for this sample are approximately 590,000 clones; roughly 95% of them occurred a single time. 0.09% to 0.13% of the sample is in the top ten clones. CD8 naive samples consisted of CD45RO-negative cells that were positively selected for CCR7, yielding a CD45RA+CCR7+ population without TemRA cells. The sample taken for sequencing was naive CD8+ T cells sorted from blood. The label giving this sample's cell subset or site can be read as: CD45RA+CCR7+. The source of these receptors is a woman aged 30 to 39 in good health.

The CDR3 region is CASSRAGATSYNEQFF. The CDR3 region has the DNA TGTGCCAGCAGTAGAGCAGGGGCGACCTCCTACAATGAGCAGTTCTTC. The chain joins TRBV5-6 to TRBJ2-1; the D gene is possibly TRBD1 (6 bases). Between the trimmed V and J ends, which lost 5 bases and 0 bases, there was a span of 15 bases. CDR1 and CDR2 (germline): SGHDT, YYEEEE. The CDR3 extends over 16 amino acids.

The chain joins TRBV5-5 to TRBJ1-2; 7 nucleotides line up with TRBD1. V was pared by 3 bases and J by 1 base, with 3 bases of the junction left unmatched. This CDR3 region has 14 residues. Germline CDR1 reads SGHKS; CDR2 reads YYEKEE (reference sequence). The CDR3 here is CASSSGTVNYGYTF. For the CDR3, the DNA is TGTGCCAGCAGCTCCGGGACAGTTAACTATGGCTACACCTTC.

This clone appeared a single time. The gene calls are TRBV13 and TRBJ2-1, with TRBD1 identical over 10 bases. Germline trimming cut 0 bases from V and 8 bases from J; bases unmatched to any gene: 16. Germline loops: CDR1 PRHDT, CDR2 FYEKMQ (reference sequence). This CDR3 has 19 residues. The CDR3, as DNA: TGTGCCAGCAGCTTAGGCTTTAGAGTAACCGGGACAGGGGTGGATGAGCAGTTCTTC. Its protein product is CASSLGFRVTGTGVDEQFF.

This chain uses TRBV4-1 with TRBJ2-2; D gene uncertain. Deletions cut 1 base from V and 9 bases from J, with 9 bases between. Per the germline V gene, CDR1 is MGHRA and CDR2 is YSYEKL. The CDR3 is made up of 13 amino acids. CDR3 amino acids: CASSQGPGWELFF. The CDR3 coding sequence is TGCGCCAGCAGCCAAGGCCCGGGTTGGGAGCTGTTTTTT.

The V and J genes are TRBV11-2 and TRBJ2-7; TRBD2 aligns across 12 bases. This CDR3 region has 14 residues. Germline CDR1 is SGHAT and CDR2 is FQNNGV. The junction had 6 bases not matched to a gene; V was cut back by 5 bases and J by 7 bases. The CDR3 nucleotides read TGTGCCAGCAGCCCACTAGCGGGAGGAGGGGAGCAGTACTTC. Its translation: CASSPLAGGGEQYF.

The V call is TRBV29-1, the J call TRBJ2-5; D gene ambiguous. The CDR3 consists of 13 residues. Germline CDR1 reads SQVTM; CDR2 reads ANQGSEA. Trimming shortened V by 4 bases and J by 1 base, and 10 bases separated the two germline ends. CDR3 in amino acids: CSVVVVFQETQYF. In nucleotides, the CDR3 is TGCAGCGTTGTAGTAGTCTTCCAAGAGACCCAGTACTTC.

The chain carries TRBV13 and TRBJ2-7; D remains unclear. Germline CDR1 reads PRHDT; CDR2 reads FYEKMQ (reference sequence). The CDR3 has 14 amino acids. With 0 bases removed from V and 3 bases from J, the gap between germline ends came to 9 bases. In DNA, the CDR3 is TGTGCCAGCAGCTTAGGAGTCTCCAACTACGAGCAGTACTTC. It is translated as CASSLGVSNYEQYF.

The gene calls are TRBV10-3 and TRBJ2-2; a weak D match, TRBD2 (5 bases). The CDR3 extends over 13 amino acids. V dropped 2 bases and J dropped 11 bases, with 12 bases sitting between them. Germline V lookup: CDR1 ENHRY, CDR2 SYGVKD. This CDR3 is CAISEAASSELFF. The DNA of the CDR3 is TGTGCCATCAGTGAGGCGGCCTCTAGCGAGCTGTTTTTT.

This rearrangement joins TRBV19 to TRBJ1-1; 8 bases are shared with TRBD1. The V and J ends lost 4 bases and 6 bases, in that order; junction bases with no gene match: 7. The CDR3 spans 14 residues. The germline CDR1 and CDR2 sequences are LNHDA and SQIVND (reference sequence). The CDR3 sequence is CASSRDRSNPEAFF. CDR3 in DNA: TGTGCCAGTAGTAGGGACAGGTCTAATCCTGAAGCTTTCTTT.

The chain couples TRBV5-1 to TRBJ2-1, with D hard to call. The CDR3 is 14 amino acids. V was cut by 0 bases and J by 7 bases, with 11 bases left in between. Germline CDR1 and CDR2: SGHRS and YFSETQ. CDR3 nucleotide sequence: TGCGCCAGCAGCTTGGCCTGGGGAAGGAATGAGCAGTTCTTC. Protein product: CASSLAWGRNEQFF.

V and J are TRBV5-4 and TRBJ1-3; 9 nucleotides agree with TRBD1. Trimming cost V 4 bases and J 4 bases; bases outside gene matches: 9. This CDR3 region has 16 residues. Germline CDR1 SGHNT, CDR2 YYREEE (reference sequence). The DNA of the CDR3 is TGTGCCAGCAGCCGAAGACAGGGGGATTTCGGAAACACCATATATTTT. Protein product: CASSRRQGDFGNTIYF.

This sequence joins TRBV27 and TRBJ2-7, with D perhaps TRBD1 or TRBD2 (5 bases each). The CDR3 totals 15 residues. The V end lost 5 bases, the J end lost 0 bases, and 14 bases lay between the germline ends. Germline CDR1 is MNHEY and CDR2 is SMNVEV (reference sequence). CDR3 sequence: CASSHSGTYSYEQYF. CDR3 DNA sequence: TGTGCCAGCAGTCACTCCGGGACCTACTCCTACGAGCAGTACTTC.

The gene calls are TRBV4-1 and TRBJ2-3, with 9 bases aligning to TRBD1. Germline values: CDR1 MGHRA, CDR2 YSYEKL. V shed 4 bases, J shed 4 bases, and the junction held 12 bases outside the gene matches. CDR3 length: 17 residues. CDR3 bases: TGCGCCAGCAGCCTTCTGGTCGGGGGACAGGGAGCAGATACGCAGTATTTT. Translation gives CASSLLVGGQGADTQYF.

The chain employs TRBV9 and TRBJ1-1; tentatively, D is TRBD1 (6 bases). Germline CDR1 reads SGDLS; CDR2 reads YYNGEE. V was clipped by 4 bases and J by 11 bases, with 15 bases between them. CDR3 length equals 12 residues. The CDR3 spells CASSPQGTGAFF. In DNA form, the CDR3 reads TGTGCCAGCAGCCCTCAGGGGACGGGCGCTTTCTTT. The full variable domain, rest sourced from reference TRBV9 and TRBJ1-1, is DSGVTQTPKHLITATGQRVTLRCSPRSGDLSVYWYQQSLDQGLQFLIQYYNGEERAKGNILERFSAQQFPDLHSELNLSSLELGDSALYFCASSPQGTGAFFGQGTRLTVV.

V and J are TRBV6-5 and TRBJ2-5; D possibly matches TRBD1 or TRBD2 (5 bases each). This CDR3 region has 15 residues. Per germline, CDR1 MNHEY and CDR2 SVGAGI. The germline V and J ends were trimmed by 6 bases and 4 bases, with 18 bases remaining between them. This CDR3 is CASSLTGTWGETQYF. As DNA, the CDR3 is TGTGCCAGCAGCCTGACCGGGACCTGGGGAGAGACCCAGTACTTC.

V gene TRBV27 combines with J gene TRBJ2-1, with 10 nucleotides matching TRBD2. The J segment lost 8 bases and the V segment lost 3 bases, leaving 7 bases of the junction unmatched. CDR1 MNHEY and CDR2 SMNVEV come from the germline V gene (reference sequence). CDR3 size: 15 residues. CDR3 nucleotides: TGTGCCAGCAGTTTTGGTCTAGCGGGAGTCTATGAGCAGTTCTTC. Its protein is CASSFGLAGVYEQFF.

Concerning this clone: Other DNA sequences in the same sample also yield this CDR3. The chain recombines TRBV29-1 with TRBJ2-1; D might be TRBD2 (5 bases). The CDR3 is 10 amino acids. CDR1 SQVTM and CDR2 ANQGSEA come from the germline V gene. Deletions cut 4 bases from V and 7 bases from J, with 5 bases between. DNA for the CDR3: TGCAGCGTTGGCGGGAATGAGCAGTTCTTC. It specifies CSVGGNEQFF.

The J gene is TRBJ2-1, the V gene TRBV13, with D perhaps matching TRBD1 or TRBD2 (5 bases each). Germline V CDR1 and CDR2: PRHDT, FYEKMQ (reference sequence). Trimming left V 8 bases short and J 7 bases short, with 15 bases between. CDR3 length equals 13 residues. As DNA, the CDR3 is TGTGCCAGCGAGGGGACGCAGCAGAATGAGCAGTTCTTC. Its protein is CASEGTQQNEQFF.

The rearrangement uses TRBV2 and TRBJ2-2, with TRBD2 matching 16 bases. Germline lookup yields CDR1 SNHLY and CDR2 FYNNEI. The J segment lost 7 bases and the V segment lost 7 bases, leaving 9 bases of the junction unmatched. This CDR3 comprises 17 residues. The CDR3: CASMGGLAGGPGGELFF. DNA of the CDR3: TGTGCCAGCATGGGGGGACTAGCGGGAGGGCCCGGCGGGGAGCTGTTTTTT.

The chain has TRBV6-4 and TRBJ2-1; TRBD2 agrees at 11 bases. V shed 6 bases, J shed 3 bases, and the junction held 4 bases outside the gene matches. CDR1 is MRHNA, CDR2 SNTAGT, per germline. This CDR3 contains 15 residues. CDR3 in amino acids: CASSPTSGSYNEQFF. DNA for the CDR3: TGTGCCAGCAGCCCTACTAGCGGGAGCTACAATGAGCAGTTCTTC.

The rearrangement links TRBV14 to TRBJ2-1; 7 nucleotides align to TRBD2. Germline CDR1 reads SGHDN; CDR2 reads FVKESK. This CDR3 region has 15 residues. V shed 1 base, J shed 4 bases, and the junction held 4 bases outside the gene matches. As DNA, the CDR3 is TGTGCCAGCAGCCAAGGCAGCGGGGTTTACAATGAGCAGTTCTTC. This sequence encodes CASSQGSGVYNEQFF.

V is TRBV9 and J is TRBJ1-2; D is unclear. The CDR3 contains 15 residues. Between the trimmed V and J ends, which lost 3 bases and 1 base, there was a span of 13 bases. Per germline, CDR1 SGDLS and CDR2 YYNGEE. CDR3 sequence reads: CASSEGGLSNYGYTF. DNA for the CDR3: TGTGCCAGCAGCGAGGGAGGGTTGAGTAACTATGGCTACACCTTC.

The V call is TRBV10-1, the J call TRBJ2-7; D could derive from TRBD1 or TRBD2 (5 bases each). Germline CDR1 is WNHNN and CDR2 is SYGVQD (reference sequence). The V gene lost 0 bases and the J gene lost 2 bases, with 8 bases spanning the gap. CDR3 length: 14 residues. The CDR3 nucleotides are TGCGCCAGCAGTGAGTCGGTGGGGGCCTACGAGCAGTACTTC. This gives the protein CASSESVGAYEQYF.

The chain couples TRBV10-1 to TRBJ2-2; D possibly corresponds to TRBD2 (6 bases). Trimming shortened V by 6 bases and J by 2 bases, and 7 bases separated the two germline ends. The CDR3 sequence is 13 residues long. CDR1 is WNHNN and CDR2 is SYGVQD in the germline V gene (reference sequence). This CDR3 is CASSGTNTGELFF. The CDR3 region has the DNA TGCGCCAGCAGCGGGACTAACACCGGGGAGCTGTTTTTT.

On this clone: Other DNA sequences within the sample encode an identical CDR3. The rearrangement links TRBV27 to TRBJ1-1; 7 bases line up with TRBD1. Trimming removed 6 bases from V and 1 base from J; junction bases left unmatched: 5. The CDR3 is 14 residues long. Germline V gives CDR1 MNHEY, CDR2 SMNVEV (reference sequence). The CDR3 DNA follows: TGTGCCAGCAGCCCGACAGGGCCGAACACTGAAGCTTTCTTT. Translating gives CASSPTGPNTEAFF.